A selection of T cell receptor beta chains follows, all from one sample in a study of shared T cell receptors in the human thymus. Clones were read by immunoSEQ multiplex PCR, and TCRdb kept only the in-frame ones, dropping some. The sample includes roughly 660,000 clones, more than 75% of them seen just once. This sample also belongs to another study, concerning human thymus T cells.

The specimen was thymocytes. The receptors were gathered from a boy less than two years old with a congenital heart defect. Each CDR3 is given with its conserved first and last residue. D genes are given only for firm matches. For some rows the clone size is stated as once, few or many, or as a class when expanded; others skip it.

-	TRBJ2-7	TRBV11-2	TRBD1	CASSLPGQGIYEQYF	TGTGCCAGCAGCTTACCGGGACAGGGGATATACGAGCAGTACTTC
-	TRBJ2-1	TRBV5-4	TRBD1	CASSLVRGRTGAYNEQFF	TGTGCCAGCAGCTTGGTAAGAGGCAGGACAGGGGCCTACAATGAGCAGTTCTTC
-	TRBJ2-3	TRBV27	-	CASSLRESSTDTQYF	TGTGCCAGCAGTTTACGGGAGAGTAGCACAGATACGCAGTATTTT
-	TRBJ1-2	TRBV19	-	CASSPREGGYTF	TGTGCCAGTAGTCCCCGGGAAGGGGGCTACACCTTC
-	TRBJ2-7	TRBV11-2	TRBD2	CASSLDLLAEITYEQYF	TGTGCCAGCAGCTTAGATTTACTAGCGGAGATAACCTACGAGCAGTACTTC
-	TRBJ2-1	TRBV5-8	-	CASSFGLAPRGNEQFF	TGTGCCAGCAGCTTTGGTCTAGCGCCGCGGGGCAATGAGCAGTTCTTC
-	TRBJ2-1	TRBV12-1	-	CASSSRLAGGGNEQFF	TGTGCCAGCAGCTCGAGACTAGCGGGAGGTGGCAATGAGCAGTTCTTC
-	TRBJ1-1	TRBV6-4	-	CASHLGGMNTEAFF	TGTGCCAGCCACTTGGGGGGGATGAACACTGAAGCTTTCTTT
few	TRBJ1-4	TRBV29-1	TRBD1	CSMQGDVDEKLFF	TGCAGCATGCAGGGGGATGTGGATGAAAAACTGTTTTTT
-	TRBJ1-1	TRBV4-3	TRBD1	CASSRGTGDMNTEAFF	TGCGCCAGCAGCCGCGGGACAGGAGACATGAACACTGAAGCTTTCTTT
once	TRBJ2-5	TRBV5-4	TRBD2	CASSHTSGRKALHQETQYF	TGTGCCAGCAGCCACACTAGCGGGAGAAAGGCATTACACCAAGAGACCCAGTACTTC
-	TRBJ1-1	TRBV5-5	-	CASSSTLNTEAFF	TGTGCCAGCAGCTCGACACTTAACACTGAAGCTTTCTTT
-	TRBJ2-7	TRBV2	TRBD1	CASSGQGVEQYF	TGTGCCAGCAGTGGGCAGGGGGTCGAGCAGTACTTC
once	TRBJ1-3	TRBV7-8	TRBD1	CASSSNHGTVGNTIYF	TGTGCCAGCAGCTCAAATCACGGGACAGTTGGAAACACCATATATTTT
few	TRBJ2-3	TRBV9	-	CASSKGLGTDTQYF	TGTGCCAGCAGCAAAGGACTTGGCACAGATACGCAGTATTTT
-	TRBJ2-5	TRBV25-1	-	CASSSRDWDQETQYF	TGTGCCAGCAGTAGCAGGGACTGGGACCAAGAGACCCAGTACTTC
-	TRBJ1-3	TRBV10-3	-	CAISEGGAGNTIYF	TGTGCCATCAGTGAGGGGGGGGCTGGAAACACCATATATTTT
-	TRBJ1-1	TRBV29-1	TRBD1	CSVTHRGENTEAFF	TGCAGCGTAACCCACAGGGGGGAGAACACTGAAGCTTTCTTT
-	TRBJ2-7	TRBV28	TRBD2	CASSPTRSGGWDEQYF	TGTGCCAGCAGTCCCACCCGTAGCGGGGGATGGGACGAGCAGTACTTC
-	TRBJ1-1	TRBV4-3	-	CASSQVQGPTEAFF	TGCGCCAGCAGCCAAGTCCAGGGCCCCACTGAAGCTTTCTTT
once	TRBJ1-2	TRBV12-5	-	CASGFASWGLYGYTF	TGTGCTAGTGGTTTCGCGAGTTGGGGCCTCTATGGCTACACCTTC
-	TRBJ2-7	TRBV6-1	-	CASRSQGLRAYEQYF	TGTGCCAGCAGATCACAGGGTTTAAGGGCCTACGAGCAGTACTTC
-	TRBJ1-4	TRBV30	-	CAWSLCRVPLTWGEKLFF	TGTGCCTGGAGTCTTTGCAGGGTACCTCTTACTTGGGGTGAAAAACTGTTTTTT
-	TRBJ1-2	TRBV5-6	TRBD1	CASSMDRGNGEGYGYTF	TGTGCCAGCAGCATGGACAGGGGAAATGGAGAGGGGTATGGCTACACCTTC
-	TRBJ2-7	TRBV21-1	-	CASSKDGQGSYEQYF	TGTGCCAGCAGCAAAGATGGGCAGGGGTCCTACGAGCAGTACTTC
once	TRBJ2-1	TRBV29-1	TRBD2	CSVGRWVWREWLGEQFF	TGCAGCGTTGGAAGGTGGGTCTGGCGGGAGTGGTTAGGTGAGCAGTTCTTC
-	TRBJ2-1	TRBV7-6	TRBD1	CASSSWDRHEQFF	TGTGCCAGCAGCTCCTGGGACAGACATGAGCAGTTCTTC
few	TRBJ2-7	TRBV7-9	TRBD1	CASSLRDRTYEQYF	TGTGCCAGCAGCCTCCGGGACAGGACCTACGAGCAGTACTTC
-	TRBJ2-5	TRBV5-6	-	CASSLRGARETQYF	TGTGCCAGCAGCCTCCGTGGGGCGAGAGAGACCCAGTACTTC
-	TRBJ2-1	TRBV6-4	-	CASSHNSAGNEQFF	TGTGCCAGCAGTCATAACTCCGCGGGCAATGAGCAGTTCTTC
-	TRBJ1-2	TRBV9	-	CASSGIREDYGYTF	TGTGCCAGCAGCGGGATTAGGGAGGACTATGGCTACACCTTC
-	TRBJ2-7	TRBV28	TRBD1	CASSPSGTGTFEYF	TGTGCCAGCAGCCCATCCGGGACAGGGACTTTTGAGTACTTC
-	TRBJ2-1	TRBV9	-	CASSAGGTGEQFF	TGTGCCAGCAGCGCGGGCGGAACGGGGGAGCAGTTCTTC
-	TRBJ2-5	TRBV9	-	CASSVGGSTYQETQYF	TGTGCCAGCAGCGTCGGAGGCTCCACGTACCAAGAGACCCAGTACTTC
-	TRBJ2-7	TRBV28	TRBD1	CASSKGDREQRGYEQYF	TGTGCCAGCAGCAAAGGGGACAGGGAACAGAGAGGGTACGAGCAGTACTTC
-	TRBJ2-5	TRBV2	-	CASSEIRGRGYEETQYF	TGTGCCAGCAGTGAAATTCGGGGTAGAGGGTACGAAGAGACCCAGTACTTC
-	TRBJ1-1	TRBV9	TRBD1	CASSRTGRNGNTEAFF	TGTGCCAGCAGCAGGACAGGGCGAAACGGGAACACTGAAGCTTTCTTT
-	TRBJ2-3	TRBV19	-	CASSMTGGAYNSTDTQYF	TGTGCCAGTAGTATGACTGGCGGTGCATATAATAGCACAGATACGCAGTATTTT
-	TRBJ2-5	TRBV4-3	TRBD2	CASSTSGRGVETQYF	TGCGCCAGCAGCACGAGCGGGAGGGGCGTGGAGACCCAGTACTTC
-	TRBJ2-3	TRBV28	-	CASSLPVAEWSTDTQYF	TGTGCCAGCAGTTTACCCGTAGCGGAGTGGAGCACAGATACGCAGTATTTT
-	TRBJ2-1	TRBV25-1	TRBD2	CATSGLAGNNEQFF	TGTGCCACCTCCGGACTAGCGGGGAACAATGAGCAGTTCTTC
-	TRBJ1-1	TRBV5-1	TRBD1	CASSTGDRGAWGNTEAFF	TGCGCCAGCAGCACCGGGGACAGGGGAGCTTGGGGGAACACTGAAGCTTTCTTT
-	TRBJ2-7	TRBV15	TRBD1	CATSTYPGQGHEQYF	TGTGCCACCAGCACATATCCGGGACAGGGGCACGAGCAGTACTTC
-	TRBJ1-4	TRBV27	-	CASSNLRNGNEKLFF	TGTGCCAGCAGTAACTTGAGGAATGGTAATGAAAAACTGTTTTTT
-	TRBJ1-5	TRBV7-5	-	CVRSLAFLGQDNQPQHF	TGTGTCAGAAGCTTAGCGTTCCTGGGACAGGACAATCAGCCCCAGCATTTT
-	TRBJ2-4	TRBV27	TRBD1	CASRSRDRVGKNIQYF	TGTGCCAGCAGAAGCCGGGACAGGGTGGGCAAAAACATTCAGTACTTC